The rows below give T cell receptor beta chains drawn from one sample of a study of T cells in Graves' hyperthyroidism and ophthalmopathy. Each CDR3 protein is one row after TCRdb ran MiXCR on the multiplex PCR reads. The table shows more than 450,000 distinct CDR3 sequences, with around 20% occurring only once. The specimen sequenced was blood. The receptors derive from a man aged 35-49 years with Graves' ophthalmopathy. The conserved cysteine and the conserved F or W are not part of the CDR3 here.

v_call	cdr3_length	j_call	cdr3_aa
TRBV3-1	15	TRBJ1-3	ASSRASGALPGNTIY
TRBV6-1	11	TRBJ2-7	ASSRPNRVEQY
TRBV6-5	11	TRBJ1-1	ASSYRPYTEAF
TRBV28	13	TRBJ1-5	ASSSPQGADQPQH
TRBV28	13	TRBJ1-4	ASSLSAGQGEKLF
TRBV20-1	14	TRBJ2-2	SARPRGGANTGELF
TRBV7-8	14	TRBJ2-1	ASYPQVTGLGNEQF
TRBV19	13	TRBJ2-3	ASIDRGRGTDTQY
TRBV12-3/TRBV12-4	12	TRBJ1-2	ASSLGVKDYGYT
TRBV6-2/TRBV6-3	14	TRBJ2-2	ASRRGTNYYTGELF
TRBV20-1	16	TRBJ2-1	SASATLVLAGGPNEQF
TRBV5-1	13	TRBJ1-4	ASSRPDPRNEKLF
TRBV5-1	12	TRBJ2-1	ASSTQGAYNEQF
TRBV10-3	13	TRBJ1-4	AISESTGARGKLF
TRBV4-1	11	TRBJ1-2	ASSQVIPIGYT
TRBV6-1	13	TRBJ2-2	ASRGRQENTGELF
TRBV4-3	11	TRBJ2-2	ASSHQNTGELF
TRBV7-2	14	TRBJ2-7	ASSFSETSALYEQY
TRBV20-1	12	TRBJ2-7	SAARLAGVYEQY
TRBV7-8	13	TRBJ1-5	ASSLAGGRREPQH
TRBV5-1	11	TRBJ2-3	ASTQTTSDTQY
TRBV11-2	13	TRBJ2-7	ASSPPGSGGYEQY
TRBV20-1	13	TRBJ2-2	SAREPWSSSGELF
TRBV28	10	TRBJ1-2	ASSILEDGYT
TRBV20-1	11	TRBJ2-7	SARSGRVYEQY
TRBV30	11	TRBJ1-3	AWSFQRGNTIY
TRBV28	13	TRBJ1-1	ASSFTDRGLTEAF
TRBV18	14	TRBJ2-2	ASSPGEGGYTGELF
TRBV29-1	11	TRBJ1-2	SVEFGIDYGYT